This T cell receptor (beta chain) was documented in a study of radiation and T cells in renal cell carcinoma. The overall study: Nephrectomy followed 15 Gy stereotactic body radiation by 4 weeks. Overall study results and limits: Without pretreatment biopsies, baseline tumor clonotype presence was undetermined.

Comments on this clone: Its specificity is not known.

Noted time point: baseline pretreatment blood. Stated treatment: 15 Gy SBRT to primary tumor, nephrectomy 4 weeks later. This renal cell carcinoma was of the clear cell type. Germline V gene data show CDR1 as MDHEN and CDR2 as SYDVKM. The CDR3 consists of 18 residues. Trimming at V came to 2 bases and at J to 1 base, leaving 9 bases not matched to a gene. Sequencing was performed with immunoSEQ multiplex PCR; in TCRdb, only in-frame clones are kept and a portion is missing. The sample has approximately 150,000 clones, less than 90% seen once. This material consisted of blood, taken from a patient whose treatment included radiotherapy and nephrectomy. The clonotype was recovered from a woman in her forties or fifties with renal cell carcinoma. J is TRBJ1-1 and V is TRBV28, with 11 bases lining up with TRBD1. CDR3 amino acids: CASSLPAGQGAWNTEAFF. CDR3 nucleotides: TGTGCCAGCAGTTTACCCGCCGGACAGGGGGCTTGGAACACTGAAGCTTTCTTT.